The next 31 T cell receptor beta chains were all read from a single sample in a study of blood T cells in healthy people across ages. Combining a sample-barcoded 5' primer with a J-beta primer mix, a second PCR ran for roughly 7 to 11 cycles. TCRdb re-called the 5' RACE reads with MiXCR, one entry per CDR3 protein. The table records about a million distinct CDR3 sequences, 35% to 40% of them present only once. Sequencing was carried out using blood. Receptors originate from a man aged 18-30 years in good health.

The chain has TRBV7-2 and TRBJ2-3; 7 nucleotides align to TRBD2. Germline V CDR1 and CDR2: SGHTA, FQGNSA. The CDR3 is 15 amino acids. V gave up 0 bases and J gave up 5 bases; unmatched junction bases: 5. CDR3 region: CASSLAGGTIDTQYF. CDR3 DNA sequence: TGTGCCAGCAGCTTAGCGGGGGGGACTATAGATACGCAGTATTTT.

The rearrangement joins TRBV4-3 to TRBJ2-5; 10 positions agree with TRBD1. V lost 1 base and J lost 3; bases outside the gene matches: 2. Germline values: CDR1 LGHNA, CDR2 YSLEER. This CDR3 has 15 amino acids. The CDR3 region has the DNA TGCGCCAGCAGCCAAGGGGGACAGGGGAAAGAGACCCAGTACTTC. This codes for CASSQGGQGKETQYF.

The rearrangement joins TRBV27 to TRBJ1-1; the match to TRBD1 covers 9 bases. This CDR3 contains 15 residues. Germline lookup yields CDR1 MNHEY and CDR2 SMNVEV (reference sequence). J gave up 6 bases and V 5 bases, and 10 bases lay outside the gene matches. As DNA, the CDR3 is TGTGCCAGCAGTAATTACCGGGACAGGGCCGCTGAAGCTTTCTTT. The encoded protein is CASSNYRDRAAEAFF.

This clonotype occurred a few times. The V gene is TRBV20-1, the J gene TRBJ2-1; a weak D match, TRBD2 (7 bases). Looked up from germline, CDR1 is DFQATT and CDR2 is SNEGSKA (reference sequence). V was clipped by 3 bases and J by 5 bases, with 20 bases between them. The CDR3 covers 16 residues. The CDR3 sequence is CSARPLGGALDNEQFF. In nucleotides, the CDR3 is TGCAGTGCTAGGCCCTTAGGGGGGGCCTTGGACAATGAGCAGTTCTTC.

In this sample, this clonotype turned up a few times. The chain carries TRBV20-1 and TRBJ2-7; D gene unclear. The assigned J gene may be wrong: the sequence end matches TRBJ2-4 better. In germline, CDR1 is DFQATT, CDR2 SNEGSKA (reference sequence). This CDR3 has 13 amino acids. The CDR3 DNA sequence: TGCAGTGCTAGAGCTAGACGGGTCGCCATTCAGTACTTC. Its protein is CSARARRVAIQYF.

In nucleotides, the CDR3 is TGTGCCAGCAGCTTACCGCTCTACAGCTCAGAATCCTATGAAAAACTGTTTTTT. It is translated as CASSLPLYSSESYEKLFF. V gene TRBV7-9 combines with J gene TRBJ1-4; no clear D. The germline V and J ends were trimmed by 2 bases and 6 bases, with 22 bases remaining between them. This CDR3 is 18 amino acids long. Germline V gene sequence: CDR1 SEHNR, CDR2 FQNEAQ (reference sequence).

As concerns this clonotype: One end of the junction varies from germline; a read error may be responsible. CDR3 sequence (DNA): TGTGCCAGCAGTGAGCAGTCGTGGCAGAACACTGAAACTTTCTTT. Protein sequence: CASSEQSWQNTETFF. The J gene is TRBJ1-1, the V gene TRBV2; D ambiguous. The CDR3 loop spans 15 amino acids. The germline V gene encodes CDR1 SNHLY and CDR2 FYNNEI.

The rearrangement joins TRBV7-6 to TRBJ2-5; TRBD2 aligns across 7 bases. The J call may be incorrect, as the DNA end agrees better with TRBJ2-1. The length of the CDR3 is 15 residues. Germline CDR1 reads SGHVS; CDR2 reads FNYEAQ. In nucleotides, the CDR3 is TGTGCCAGCAGCTTCGATTCCTCGGCGGGAGAGACCCAGTTCTTC. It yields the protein CASSFDSSAGETQFF.

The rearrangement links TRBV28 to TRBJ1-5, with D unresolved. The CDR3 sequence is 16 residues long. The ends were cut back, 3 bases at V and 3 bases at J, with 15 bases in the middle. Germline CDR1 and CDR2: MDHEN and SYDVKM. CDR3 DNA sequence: TGTGCCAGCAGTTTTCGGCTTTTGGCGTACAATCAGCCCCAGCATTTT. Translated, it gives CASSFRLLAYNQPQHF.

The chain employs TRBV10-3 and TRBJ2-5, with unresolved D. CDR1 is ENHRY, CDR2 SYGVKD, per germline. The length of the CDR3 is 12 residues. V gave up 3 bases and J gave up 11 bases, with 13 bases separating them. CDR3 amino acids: CAISDLQNEQYF. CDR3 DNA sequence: TGTGCCATCAGTGACCTCCAGAATGAGCAGTACTTC.

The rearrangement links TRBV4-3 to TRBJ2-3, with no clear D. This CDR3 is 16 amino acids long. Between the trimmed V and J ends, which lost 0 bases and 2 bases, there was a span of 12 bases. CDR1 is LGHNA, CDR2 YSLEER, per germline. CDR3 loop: CASSQEVYSHTDTQYF. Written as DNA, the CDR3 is TGCGCCAGCAGCCAAGAAGTTTATTCACACACAGATACGCAGTATTTT.

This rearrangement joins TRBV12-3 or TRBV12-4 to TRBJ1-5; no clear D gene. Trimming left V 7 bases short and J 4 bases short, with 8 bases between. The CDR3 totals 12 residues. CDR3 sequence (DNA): TGTGCCAGCAATCTTAGAAATCAGCCCCAGCATTTT. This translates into CASNLRNQPQHF.

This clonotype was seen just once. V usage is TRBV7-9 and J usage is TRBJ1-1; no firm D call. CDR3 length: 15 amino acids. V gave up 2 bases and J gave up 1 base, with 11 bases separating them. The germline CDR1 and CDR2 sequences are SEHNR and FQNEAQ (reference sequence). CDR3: CASSLPRRGNTEAFF. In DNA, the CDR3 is TGTGCCAGCAGCTTACCCCGTCGGGGGAACACTGAAGCTTTCTTT.

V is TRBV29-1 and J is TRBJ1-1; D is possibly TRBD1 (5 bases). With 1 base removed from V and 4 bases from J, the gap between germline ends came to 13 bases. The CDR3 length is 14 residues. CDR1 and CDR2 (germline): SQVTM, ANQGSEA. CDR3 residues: CSVEVHGGSTEAFF. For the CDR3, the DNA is TGCAGCGTTGAAGTTCACGGGGGGAGCACTGAAGCTTTCTTT.

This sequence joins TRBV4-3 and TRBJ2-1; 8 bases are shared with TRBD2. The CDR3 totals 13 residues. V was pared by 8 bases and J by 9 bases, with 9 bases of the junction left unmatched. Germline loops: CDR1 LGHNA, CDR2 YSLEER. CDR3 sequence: CASGRTSQAEQFF. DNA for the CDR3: TGCGCCAGCGGCCGGACTAGCCAGGCTGAGCAGTTCTTC.

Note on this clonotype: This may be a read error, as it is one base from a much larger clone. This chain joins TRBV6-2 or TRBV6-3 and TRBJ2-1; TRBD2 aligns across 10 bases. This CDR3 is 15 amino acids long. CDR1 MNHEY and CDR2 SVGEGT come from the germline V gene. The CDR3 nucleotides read TGTGCCGGCAGTTCTGGGACTAGCGAAATCAATGAGCAGTTCTTC. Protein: CAGSSGTSEINEQFF.

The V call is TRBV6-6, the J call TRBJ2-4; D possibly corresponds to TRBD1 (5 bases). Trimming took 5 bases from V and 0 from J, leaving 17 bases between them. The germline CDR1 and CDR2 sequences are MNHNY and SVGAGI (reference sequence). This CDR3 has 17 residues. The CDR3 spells CASSLRGDPIAKNIQYF. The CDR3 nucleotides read TGTGCCAGCAGTCTAAGGGGCGACCCAATAGCCAAAAACATTCAGTACTTC.

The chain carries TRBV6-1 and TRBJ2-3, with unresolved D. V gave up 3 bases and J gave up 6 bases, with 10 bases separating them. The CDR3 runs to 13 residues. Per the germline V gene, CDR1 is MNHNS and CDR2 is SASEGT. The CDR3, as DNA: TGTGCCAGCAGTGAGTCAATAGTGGATACGCAGTATTTT. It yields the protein CASSESIVDTQYF.

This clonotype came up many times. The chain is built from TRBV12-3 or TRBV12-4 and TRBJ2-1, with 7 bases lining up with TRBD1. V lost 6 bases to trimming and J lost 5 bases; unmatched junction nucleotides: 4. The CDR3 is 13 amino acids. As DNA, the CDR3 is TGTGCCAGCAGACCCGGGACAGACAATGAGCAGTTCTTC. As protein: CASRPGTDNEQFF.

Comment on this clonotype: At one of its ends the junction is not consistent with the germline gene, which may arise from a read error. CDR3 region: CASTQGWGEQLFF. The CDR3 DNA sequence: TGTGCCAGCACCCAGGGTTGGGGTGAACAACTGTTTTTT. J is TRBJ1-4 and V is TRBV28; possibly TRBD1 for D (5 bases). From germline, CDR1 is MDHEN and CDR2 SYDVKM. This CDR3 is built from 13 residues.

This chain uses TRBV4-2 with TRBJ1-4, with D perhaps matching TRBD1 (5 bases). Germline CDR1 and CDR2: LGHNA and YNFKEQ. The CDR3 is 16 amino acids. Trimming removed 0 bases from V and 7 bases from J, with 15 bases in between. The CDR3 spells CASSQEMGGNSEKLFF. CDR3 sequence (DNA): TGTGCCAGCAGCCAAGAGATGGGGGGTAATAGTGAAAAACTGTTTTTT.

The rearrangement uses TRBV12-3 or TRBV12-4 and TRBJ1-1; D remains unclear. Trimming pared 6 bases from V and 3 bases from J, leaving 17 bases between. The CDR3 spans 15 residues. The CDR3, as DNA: TGTGCCAGCAGGCCGTCTAGATGGGCGGACACTGAAGCTTTCTTT. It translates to CASRPSRWADTEAFF.

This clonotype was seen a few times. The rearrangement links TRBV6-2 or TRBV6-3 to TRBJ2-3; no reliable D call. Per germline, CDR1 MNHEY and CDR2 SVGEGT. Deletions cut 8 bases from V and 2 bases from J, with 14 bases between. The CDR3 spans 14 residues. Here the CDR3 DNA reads TGTGCCAGCTATTTGGGCCGCGACACAGATACGCAGTATTTT. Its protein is CASYLGRDTDTQYF.

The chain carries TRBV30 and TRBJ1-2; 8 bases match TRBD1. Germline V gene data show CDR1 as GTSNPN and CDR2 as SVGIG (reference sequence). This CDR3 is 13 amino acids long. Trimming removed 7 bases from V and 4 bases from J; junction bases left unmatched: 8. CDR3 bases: TGTGCCTCCGACAGGGGCCTGATCTATGGCTACACCTTC. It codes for CASDRGLIYGYTF.

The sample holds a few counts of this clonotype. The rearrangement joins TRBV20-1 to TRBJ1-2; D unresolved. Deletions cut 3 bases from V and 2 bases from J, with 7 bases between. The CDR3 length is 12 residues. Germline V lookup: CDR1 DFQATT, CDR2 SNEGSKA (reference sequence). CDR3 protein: CSARNPNYGYTF. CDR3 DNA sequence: TGCAGTGCTAGGAACCCCAACTATGGCTACACCTTC.

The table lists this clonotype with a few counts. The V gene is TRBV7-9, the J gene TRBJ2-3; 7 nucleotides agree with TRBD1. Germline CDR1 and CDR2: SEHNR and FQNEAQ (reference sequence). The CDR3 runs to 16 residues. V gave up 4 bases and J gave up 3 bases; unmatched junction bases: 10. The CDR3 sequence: CASSSPDRVLTDTQYF. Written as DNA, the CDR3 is TGTGCCAGCAGCTCTCCTGACAGGGTTTTAACAGATACGCAGTATTTT.

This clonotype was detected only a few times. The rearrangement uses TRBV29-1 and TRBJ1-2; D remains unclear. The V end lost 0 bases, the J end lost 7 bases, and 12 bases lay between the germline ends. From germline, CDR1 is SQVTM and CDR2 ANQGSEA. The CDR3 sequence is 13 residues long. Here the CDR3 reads CSVEDLAAGGYTF. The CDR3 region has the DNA TGCAGCGTTGAAGATCTCGCAGCGGGTGGCTACACCTTC.

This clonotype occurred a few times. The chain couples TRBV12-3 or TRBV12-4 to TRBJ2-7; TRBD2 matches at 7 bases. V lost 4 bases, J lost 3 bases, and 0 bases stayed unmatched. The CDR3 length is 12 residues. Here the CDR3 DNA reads TGTGCCAGCAGTTGGGAGGGCTACGAGCAGTACTTC. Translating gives CASSWEGYEQYF.

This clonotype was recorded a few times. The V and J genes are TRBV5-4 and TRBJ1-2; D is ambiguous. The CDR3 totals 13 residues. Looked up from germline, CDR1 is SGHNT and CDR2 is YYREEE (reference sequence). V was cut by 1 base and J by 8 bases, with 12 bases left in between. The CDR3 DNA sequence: TGTGCCAGCAGCTTGATGTCAGAACAAGGCTACACCTTC. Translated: CASSLMSEQGYTF.

The DNA for the CDR3 is TGCAGTGCTAGAGTGGTCGGACAGGGGGCCTACAATGAGCAGTTCTTC. This encodes CSARVVGQGAYNEQFF. The chain joins TRBV20-1 to TRBJ2-1; TRBD1 matches 10 bases. This CDR3 spans 16 amino acids. Looked up from germline, CDR1 is DFQATT and CDR2 is SNEGSKA (reference sequence). J lost 2 bases, V lost 1 base, and 5 bases had no gene match.

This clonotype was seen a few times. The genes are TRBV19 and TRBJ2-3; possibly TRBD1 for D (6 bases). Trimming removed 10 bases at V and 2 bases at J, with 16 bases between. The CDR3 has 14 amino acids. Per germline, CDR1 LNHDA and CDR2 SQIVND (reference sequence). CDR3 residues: CATKLGAATDTQYF. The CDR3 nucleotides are TGTGCCACCAAACTGGGGGCTGCCACAGATACGCAGTATTTT.